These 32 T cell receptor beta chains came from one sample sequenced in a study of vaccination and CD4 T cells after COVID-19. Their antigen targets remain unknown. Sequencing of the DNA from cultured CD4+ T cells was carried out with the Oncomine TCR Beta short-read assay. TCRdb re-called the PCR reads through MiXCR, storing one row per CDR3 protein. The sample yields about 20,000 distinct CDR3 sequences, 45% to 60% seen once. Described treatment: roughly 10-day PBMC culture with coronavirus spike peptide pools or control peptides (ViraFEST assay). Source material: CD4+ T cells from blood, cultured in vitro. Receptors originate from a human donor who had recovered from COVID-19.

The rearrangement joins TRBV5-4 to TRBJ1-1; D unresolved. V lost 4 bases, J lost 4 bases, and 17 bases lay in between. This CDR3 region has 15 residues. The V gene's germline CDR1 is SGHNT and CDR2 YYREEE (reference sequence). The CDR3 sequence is CASSPQTLKGTEAFF. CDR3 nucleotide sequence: TGTGCCAGCAGCCCGCAGACCCTGAAAGGCACTGAAGCTTTCTTT.

In DNA form, the CDR3 reads TGTGCCAGCAGCCCAGGACAACACACTGAAGCTTTCTTT. This gives the protein CASSPGQHTEAFF. The chain carries TRBV7-6 and TRBJ1-1; D possibly corresponds to TRBD1 (5 bases). V shed 5 bases and J shed 3 bases, with 10 bases lying between them. The CDR3 has 13 amino acids. Germline assignment: CDR1 SGHVS and CDR2 FNYEAQ.

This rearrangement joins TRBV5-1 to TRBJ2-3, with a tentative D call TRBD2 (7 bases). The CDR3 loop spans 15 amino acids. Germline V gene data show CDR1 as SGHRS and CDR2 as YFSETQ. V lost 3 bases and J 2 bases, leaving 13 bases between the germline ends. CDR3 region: CASSWGGALTDTQYF. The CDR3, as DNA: TGCGCCAGCAGCTGGGGGGGGGCCCTCACAGATACGCAGTATTTT.

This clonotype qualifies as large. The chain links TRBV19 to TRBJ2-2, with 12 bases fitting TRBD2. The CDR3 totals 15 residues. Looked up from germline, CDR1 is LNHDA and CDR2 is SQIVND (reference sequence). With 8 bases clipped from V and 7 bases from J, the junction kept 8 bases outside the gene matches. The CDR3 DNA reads TGTGCCAGTCGCAGACTAGCGGGAGATGTCGGGGAGCTGTTTTTT. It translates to CASRRLAGDVGELFF.

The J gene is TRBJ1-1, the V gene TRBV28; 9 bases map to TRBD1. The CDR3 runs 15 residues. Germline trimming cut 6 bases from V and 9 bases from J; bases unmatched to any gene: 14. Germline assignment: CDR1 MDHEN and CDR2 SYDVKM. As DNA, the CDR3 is TGTGCCAGCAGGGGGGGACAGGGCCGGTTTGGCCAAGCTTTCTTT. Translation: CASRGGQGRFGQAFF.

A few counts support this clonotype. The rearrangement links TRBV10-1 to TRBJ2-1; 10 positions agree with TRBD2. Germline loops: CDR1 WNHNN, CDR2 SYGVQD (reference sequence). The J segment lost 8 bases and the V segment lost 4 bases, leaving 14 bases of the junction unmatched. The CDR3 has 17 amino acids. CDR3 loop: CASSGGPGLASGDEQFF. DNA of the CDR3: TGCGCCAGCAGTGGGGGGCCGGGACTAGCGAGCGGCGATGAGCAGTTCTTC.

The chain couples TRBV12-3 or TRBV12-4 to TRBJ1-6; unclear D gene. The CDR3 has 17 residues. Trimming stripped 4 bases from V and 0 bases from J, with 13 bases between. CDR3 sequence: CASSYIGDYSYNSPLHF. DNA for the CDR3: TGTGCCAGCAGTTACATAGGAGACTACTCCTATAATTCACCCCTCCACTTT.

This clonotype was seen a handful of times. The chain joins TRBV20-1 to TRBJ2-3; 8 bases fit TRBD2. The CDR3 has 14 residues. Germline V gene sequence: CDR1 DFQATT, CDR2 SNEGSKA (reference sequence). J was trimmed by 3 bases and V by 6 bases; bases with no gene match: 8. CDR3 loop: CSAPGAGATDTQYF. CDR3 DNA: TGCAGTGCCCCAGGAGCGGGAGCGACAGATACGCAGTATTTT.

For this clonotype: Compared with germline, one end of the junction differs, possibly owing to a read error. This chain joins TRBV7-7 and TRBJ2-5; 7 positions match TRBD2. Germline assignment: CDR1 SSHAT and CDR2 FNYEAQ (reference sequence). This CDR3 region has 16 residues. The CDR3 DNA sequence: TGTGCTAGCAGCTTAGCGGGTTGGGGAGCCGGGGAGACCCAGTACTTC. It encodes CASSLAGWGAGETQYF.

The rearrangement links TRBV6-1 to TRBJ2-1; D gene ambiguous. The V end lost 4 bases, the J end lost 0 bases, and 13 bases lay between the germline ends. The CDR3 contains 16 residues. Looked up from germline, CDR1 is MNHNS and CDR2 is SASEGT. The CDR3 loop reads CASSAPIPASYNEQFF. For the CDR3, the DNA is TGTGCCAGCAGTGCTCCCATACCCGCCTCCTACAATGAGCAGTTCTTC.

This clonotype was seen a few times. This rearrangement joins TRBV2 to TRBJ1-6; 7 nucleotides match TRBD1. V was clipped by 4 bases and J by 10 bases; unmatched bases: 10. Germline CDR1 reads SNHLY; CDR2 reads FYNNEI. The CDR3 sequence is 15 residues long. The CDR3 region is CASSVVWDSSSPLHF. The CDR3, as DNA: TGTGCCAGCAGTGTTGTGTGGGACAGTAGCTCACCCCTCCACTTT.

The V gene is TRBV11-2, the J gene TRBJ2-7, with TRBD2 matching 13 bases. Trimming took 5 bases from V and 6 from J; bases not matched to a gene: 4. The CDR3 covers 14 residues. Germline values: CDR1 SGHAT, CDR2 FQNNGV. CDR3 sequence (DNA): TGTGCCAGCAGCCTAAGGACTAGCGGGGGCGAGCAGTACTTC. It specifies CASSLRTSGGEQYF.

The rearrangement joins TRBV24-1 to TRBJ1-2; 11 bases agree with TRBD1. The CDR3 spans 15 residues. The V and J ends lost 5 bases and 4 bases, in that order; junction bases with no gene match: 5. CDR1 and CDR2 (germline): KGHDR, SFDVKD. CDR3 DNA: TGTGCCACCAGTGCCACCGGGACAGGGGGCTATGGCTACACCTTC. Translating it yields CATSATGTGGYGYTF.

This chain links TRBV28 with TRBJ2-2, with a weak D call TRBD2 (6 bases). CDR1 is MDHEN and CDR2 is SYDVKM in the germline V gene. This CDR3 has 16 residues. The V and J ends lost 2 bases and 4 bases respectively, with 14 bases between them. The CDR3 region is CASSLLGYGGTGELFF. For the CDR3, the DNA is TGTGCCAGCAGTTTACTGGGGTACGGGGGCACCGGGGAGCTGTTTTTT.

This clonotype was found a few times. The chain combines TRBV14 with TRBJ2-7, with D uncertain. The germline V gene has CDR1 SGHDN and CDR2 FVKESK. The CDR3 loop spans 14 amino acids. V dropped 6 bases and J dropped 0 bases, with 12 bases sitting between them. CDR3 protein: CASSYAVSSYEQYF. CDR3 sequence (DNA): TGTGCCAGCAGTTACGCGGTTAGCTCCTACGAGCAGTACTTC.

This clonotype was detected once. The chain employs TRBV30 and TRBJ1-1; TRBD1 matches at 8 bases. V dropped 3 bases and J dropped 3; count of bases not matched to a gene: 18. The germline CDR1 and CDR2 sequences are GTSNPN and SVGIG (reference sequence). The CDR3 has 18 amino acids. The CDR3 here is CAWREGEWWTGSDTEAFF. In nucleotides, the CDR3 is TGTGCCTGGAGGGAAGGAGAGTGGTGGACAGGGAGCGACACTGAAGCTTTCTTT.

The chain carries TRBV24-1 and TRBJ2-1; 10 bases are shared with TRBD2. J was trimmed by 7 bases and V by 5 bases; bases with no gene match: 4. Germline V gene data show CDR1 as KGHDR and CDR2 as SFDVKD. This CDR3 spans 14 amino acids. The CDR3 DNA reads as TGTGCCACCAGTGTTACTAGCGGGAAGAATGAGCAGTTCTTC. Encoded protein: CATSVTSGKNEQFF.

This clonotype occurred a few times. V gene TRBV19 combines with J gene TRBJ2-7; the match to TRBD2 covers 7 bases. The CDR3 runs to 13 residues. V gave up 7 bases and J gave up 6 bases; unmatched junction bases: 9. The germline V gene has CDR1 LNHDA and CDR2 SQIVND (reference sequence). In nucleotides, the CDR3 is TGTGCCAGTATGGGCGGGAGATTGGGCGAGCAGTACTTC. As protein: CASMGGRLGEQYF.

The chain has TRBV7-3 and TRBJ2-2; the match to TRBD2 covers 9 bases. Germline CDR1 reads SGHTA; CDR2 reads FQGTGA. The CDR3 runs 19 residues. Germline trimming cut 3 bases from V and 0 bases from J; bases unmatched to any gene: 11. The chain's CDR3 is CASSLLPGSGSSNTGELFF. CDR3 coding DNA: TGTGCCAGCAGCTTGCTACCAGGTAGCGGGAGCTCGAACACCGGGGAGCTGTTTTTT.

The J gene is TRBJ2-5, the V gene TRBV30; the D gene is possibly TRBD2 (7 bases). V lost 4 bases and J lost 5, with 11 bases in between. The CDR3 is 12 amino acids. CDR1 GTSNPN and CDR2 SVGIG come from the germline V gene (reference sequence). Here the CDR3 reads CAWNGGAETQYF. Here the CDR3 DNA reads TGTGCCTGGAATGGGGGGGCTGAGACCCAGTACTTC.

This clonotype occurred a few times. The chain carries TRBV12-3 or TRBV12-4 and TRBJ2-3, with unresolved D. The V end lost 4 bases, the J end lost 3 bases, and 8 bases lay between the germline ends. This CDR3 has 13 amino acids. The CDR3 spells CASSWGGTDTQYF. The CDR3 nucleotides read TGTGCCAGCAGTTGGGGTGGGACAGATACGCAGTATTTT.

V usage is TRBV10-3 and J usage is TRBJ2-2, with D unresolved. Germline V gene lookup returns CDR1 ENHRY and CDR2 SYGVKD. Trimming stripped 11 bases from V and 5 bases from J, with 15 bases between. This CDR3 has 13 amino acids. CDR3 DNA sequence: TGTGCCTTTCGCGGAGTCGGGACCGGGGAGCTGTTTTTT. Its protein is CAFRGVGTGELFF.

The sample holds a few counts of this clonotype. CDR3 DNA: TGTGCCAGCAGTCGCCGACCTAAGGTAGCTTTCTTT. It is translated as CASSRRPKVAFF. V gene TRBV12-3 or TRBV12-4 combines with J gene TRBJ1-1; D call uncertain. The ends were cut back, 5 bases at V and 10 bases at J, with 14 bases in the middle. The CDR3 totals 12 residues.

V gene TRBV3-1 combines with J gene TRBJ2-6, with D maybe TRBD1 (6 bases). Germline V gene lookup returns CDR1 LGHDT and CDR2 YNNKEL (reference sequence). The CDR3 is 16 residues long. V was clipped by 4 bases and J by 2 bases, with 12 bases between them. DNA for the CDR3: TGTGCCAGCAGCCCGCCAGGGGCGGCTGGGGCCAACGTCCTGACTTTC. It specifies CASSPPGAAGANVLTF.

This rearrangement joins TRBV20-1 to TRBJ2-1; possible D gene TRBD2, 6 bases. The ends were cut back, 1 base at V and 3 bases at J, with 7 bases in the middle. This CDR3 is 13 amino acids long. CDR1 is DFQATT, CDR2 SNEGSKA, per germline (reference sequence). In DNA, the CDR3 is TGCAGTGCTAGAGGGACTAACTACAATGAGCAGTTCTTC. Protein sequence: CSARGTNYNEQFF.

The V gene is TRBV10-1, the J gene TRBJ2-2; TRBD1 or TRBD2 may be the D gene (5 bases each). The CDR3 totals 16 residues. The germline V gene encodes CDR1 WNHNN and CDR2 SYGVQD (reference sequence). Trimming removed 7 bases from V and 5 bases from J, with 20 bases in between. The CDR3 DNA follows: TGCGCCAGCAATGCCTTCCGGGACCTCCTTACCGGGGAGCTGTTTTTT. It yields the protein CASNAFRDLLTGELFF.

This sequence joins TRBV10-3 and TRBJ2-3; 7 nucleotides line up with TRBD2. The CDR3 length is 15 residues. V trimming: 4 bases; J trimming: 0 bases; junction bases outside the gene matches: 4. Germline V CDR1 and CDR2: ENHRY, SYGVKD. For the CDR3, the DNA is TGTGCCATCAGTGCCACTAGCGTTAGCACAGATACGCAGTATTTT. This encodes CAISATSVSTDTQYF.

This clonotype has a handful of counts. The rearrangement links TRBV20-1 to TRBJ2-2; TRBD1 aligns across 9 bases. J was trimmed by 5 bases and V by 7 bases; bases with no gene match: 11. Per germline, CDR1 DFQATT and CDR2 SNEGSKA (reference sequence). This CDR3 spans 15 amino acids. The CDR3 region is CSGRGGQGLTGELFF. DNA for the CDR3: TGCAGTGGGAGGGGGGGACAGGGACTAACCGGGGAGCTGTTTTTT.

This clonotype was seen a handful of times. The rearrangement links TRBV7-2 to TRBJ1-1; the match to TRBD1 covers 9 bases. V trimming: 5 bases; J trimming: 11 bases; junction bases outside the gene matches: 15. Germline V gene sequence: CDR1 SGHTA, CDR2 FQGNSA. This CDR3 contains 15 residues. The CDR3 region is CASSARPGTGTRAFF. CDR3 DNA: TGTGCCAGCAGCGCGCGCCCCGGGACAGGGACGAGGGCTTTCTTT.

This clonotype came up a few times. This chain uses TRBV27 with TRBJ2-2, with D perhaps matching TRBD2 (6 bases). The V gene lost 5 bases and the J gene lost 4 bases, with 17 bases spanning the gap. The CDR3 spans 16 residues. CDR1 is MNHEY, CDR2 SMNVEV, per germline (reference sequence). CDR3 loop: CASSITPGGGTGELFF. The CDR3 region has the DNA TGTGCCAGCAGTATCACCCCCGGGGGAGGCACCGGGGAGCTGTTTTTT.

The CDR3 is CAWSVGSGANNEQFF. The DNA of the CDR3 is TGTGCCTGGAGTGTAGGAAGCGGGGCTAACAATGAGCAGTTCTTC. The gene calls are TRBV30 and TRBJ2-1; 7 bases align to TRBD2. The CDR3 has 15 amino acids. The germline V gene has CDR1 GTSNPN and CDR2 SVGIG (reference sequence). V trimming: 0 bases; J trimming: 5 bases; junction bases outside the gene matches: 7.

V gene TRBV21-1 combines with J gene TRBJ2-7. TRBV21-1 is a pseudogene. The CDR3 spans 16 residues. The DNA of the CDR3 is TGTGCCAGCAGCATCCGACCCCGACCTAGCTCCTACGAGCAGTACTTC. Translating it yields CASSIRPRPSSYEQYF.